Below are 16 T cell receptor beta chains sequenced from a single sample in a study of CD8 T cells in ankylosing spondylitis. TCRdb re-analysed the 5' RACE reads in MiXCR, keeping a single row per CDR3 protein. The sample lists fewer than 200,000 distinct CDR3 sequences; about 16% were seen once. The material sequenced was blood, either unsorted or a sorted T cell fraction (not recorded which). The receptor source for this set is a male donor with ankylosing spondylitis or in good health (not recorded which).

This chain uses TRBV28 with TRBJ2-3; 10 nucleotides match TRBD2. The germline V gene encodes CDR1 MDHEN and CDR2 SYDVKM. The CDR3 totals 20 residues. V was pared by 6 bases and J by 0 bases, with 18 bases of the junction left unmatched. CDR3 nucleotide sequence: TGTGCCAGCAGCACGATCTACCGCGGGACTAGCGTCGAAAGCACAGATACGCAGTATTTT. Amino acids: CASSTIYRGTSVESTDTQYF.

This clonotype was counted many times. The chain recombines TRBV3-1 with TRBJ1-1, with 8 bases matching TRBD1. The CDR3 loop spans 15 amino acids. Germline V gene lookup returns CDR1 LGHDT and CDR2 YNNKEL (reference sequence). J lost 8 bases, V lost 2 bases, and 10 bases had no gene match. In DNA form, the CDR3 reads TGTGCCAGCAGCCAATCCTGGACAGGGCGTAACGAAGCTTTCTTT. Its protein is CASSQSWTGRNEAFF. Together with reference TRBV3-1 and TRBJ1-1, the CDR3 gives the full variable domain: DTAVSQTPKYLVTQMGNDKSIKCEQNLGHDTMYWYKQDSKKFLKIMFSYNNKELIINETVPNRFSPKSPDKAHLNLHINSLELGDSAVYFCASSQSWTGRNEAFFGQGTRLTVV.

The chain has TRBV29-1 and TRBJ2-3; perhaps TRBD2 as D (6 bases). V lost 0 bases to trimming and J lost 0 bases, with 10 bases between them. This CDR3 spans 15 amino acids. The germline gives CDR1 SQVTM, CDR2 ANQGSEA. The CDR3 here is CSVEEGTLSTDTQYF. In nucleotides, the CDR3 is TGCAGCGTTGAAGAAGGGACTCTTAGCACAGATACGCAGTATTTT.

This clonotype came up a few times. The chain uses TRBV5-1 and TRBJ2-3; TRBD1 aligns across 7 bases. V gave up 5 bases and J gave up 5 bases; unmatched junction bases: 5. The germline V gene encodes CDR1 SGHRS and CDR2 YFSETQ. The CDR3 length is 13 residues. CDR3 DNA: TGCGCCAGCAGTCGCGACAGGGTAGATACGCAGTATTTT. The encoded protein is CASSRDRVDTQYF.

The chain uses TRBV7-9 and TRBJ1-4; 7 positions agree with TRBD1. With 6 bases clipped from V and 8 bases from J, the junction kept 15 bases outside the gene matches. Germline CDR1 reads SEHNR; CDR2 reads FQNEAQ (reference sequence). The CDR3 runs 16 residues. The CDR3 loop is CASSTRTGVGGEKLFF. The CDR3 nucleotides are TGTGCCAGCAGTACGCGGACAGGCGTAGGTGGGGAAAAACTGTTTTTT.

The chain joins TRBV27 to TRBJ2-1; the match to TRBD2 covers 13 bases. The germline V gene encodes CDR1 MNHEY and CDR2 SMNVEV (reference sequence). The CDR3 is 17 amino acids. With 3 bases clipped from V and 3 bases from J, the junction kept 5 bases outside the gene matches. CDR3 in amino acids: CASSFGLAGVGYNEQFF. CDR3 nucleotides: TGTGCCAGCAGTTTCGGACTAGCGGGAGTGGGCTACAATGAGCAGTTCTTC.

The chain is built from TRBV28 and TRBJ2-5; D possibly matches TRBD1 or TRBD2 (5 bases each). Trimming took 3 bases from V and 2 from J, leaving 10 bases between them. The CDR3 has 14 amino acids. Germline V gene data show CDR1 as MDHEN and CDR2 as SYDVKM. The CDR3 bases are TGTGCCAGCAGTTTTGGGGGAAAGCAAGAGACCCAGTACTTC. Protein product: CASSFGGKQETQYF.

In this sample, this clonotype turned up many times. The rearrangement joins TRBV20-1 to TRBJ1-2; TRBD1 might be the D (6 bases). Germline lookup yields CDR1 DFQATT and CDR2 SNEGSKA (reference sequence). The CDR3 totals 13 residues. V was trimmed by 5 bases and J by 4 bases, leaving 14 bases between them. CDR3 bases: TGCAGTGCTTCGAGGACAGAGGCCTATGGCTACACCTTC. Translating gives CSASRTEAYGYTF.

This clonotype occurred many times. The DNA of the CDR3 is TGCGCCAGCAGTCTAATTGGAAACACCATATATTTT. It specifies CASSLIGNTIYF. This chain links TRBV4-1 with TRBJ1-3; D gene ambiguous. The CDR3 is made up of 12 amino acids. Germline loops: CDR1 MGHRA, CDR2 YSYEKL. The V gene lost 6 bases and the J gene lost 3 bases, with 6 bases spanning the gap.

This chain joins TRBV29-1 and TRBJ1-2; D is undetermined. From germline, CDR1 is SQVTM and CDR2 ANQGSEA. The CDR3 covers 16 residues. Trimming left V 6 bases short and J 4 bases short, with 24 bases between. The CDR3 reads CSVQDIPSSNVYGYTF. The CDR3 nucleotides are TGCAGCGTCCAGGATATCCCCTCATCTAACGTCTATGGCTACACCTTC.

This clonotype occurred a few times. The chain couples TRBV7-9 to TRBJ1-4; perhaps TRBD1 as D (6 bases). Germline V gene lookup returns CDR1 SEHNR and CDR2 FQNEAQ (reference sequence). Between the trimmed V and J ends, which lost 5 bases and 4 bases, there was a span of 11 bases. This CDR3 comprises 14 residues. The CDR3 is CASSPGQINEKLFF. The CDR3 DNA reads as TGTGCCAGCAGCCCTGGACAGATTAATGAAAAACTGTTTTTT. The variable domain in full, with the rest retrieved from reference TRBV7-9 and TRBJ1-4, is DTGVSQNPRHKITKRGQNVTFRCDPISEHNRLYWYRQTLGQGPEFLTYFQNEAQLEKSRLLSDRFSAERPKGSFSTLEIQRTEQGDSAMYLCASSPGQINEKLFFGSGTQLSVL.

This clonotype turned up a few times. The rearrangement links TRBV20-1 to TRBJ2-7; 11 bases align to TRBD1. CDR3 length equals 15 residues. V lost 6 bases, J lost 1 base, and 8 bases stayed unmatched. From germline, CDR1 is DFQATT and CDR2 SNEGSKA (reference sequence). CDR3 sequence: CSASADRGHSYEQYF. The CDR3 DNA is TGCAGTGCCTCGGCGGACAGGGGGCATTCCTACGAGCAGTACTTC.

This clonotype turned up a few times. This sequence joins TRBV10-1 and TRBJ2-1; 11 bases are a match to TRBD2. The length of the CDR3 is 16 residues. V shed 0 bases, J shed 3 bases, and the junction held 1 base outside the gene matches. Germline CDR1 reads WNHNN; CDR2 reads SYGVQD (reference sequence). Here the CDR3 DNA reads TGCGCCAGCAGTGAGTCGACTAGCGGGGACTACAATGAGCAGTTCTTC. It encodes CASSESTSGDYNEQFF.

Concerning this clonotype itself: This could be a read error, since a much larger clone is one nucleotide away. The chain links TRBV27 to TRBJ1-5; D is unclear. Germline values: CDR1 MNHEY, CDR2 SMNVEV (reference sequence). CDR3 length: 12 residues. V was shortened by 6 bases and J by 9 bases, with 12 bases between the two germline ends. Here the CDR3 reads CASRTWWGPQHF. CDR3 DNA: TGTGCCAGCAGGACATGGTGGGGGCCCCAGCATTTT.

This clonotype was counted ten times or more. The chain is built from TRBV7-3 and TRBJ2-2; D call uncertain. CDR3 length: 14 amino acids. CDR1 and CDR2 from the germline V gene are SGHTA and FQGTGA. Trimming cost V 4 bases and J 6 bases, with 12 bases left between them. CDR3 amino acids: CASSSVMKPGELFF. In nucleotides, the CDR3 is TGTGCCAGCAGCTCGGTGATGAAGCCCGGGGAGCTGTTTTTT.

The CDR3 DNA reads as TGTGCCAGCACGTCTAGCGGGAGGAACACCGGGGAGCTGTTTTTT. It specifies CASTSSGRNTGELFF. The chain uses TRBV7-3 and TRBJ2-2; TRBD2 aligns across 10 bases. This CDR3 spans 15 amino acids. V dropped 7 bases and J dropped 1; count of bases not matched to a gene: 3. Germline CDR1 reads SGHTA; CDR2 reads FQGTGA.